This T cell receptor beta chain came from a study of cytomegalovirus exposure and HLA in healthy donors. General study findings and limits: In a later analysis, 16,951 TCR beta sequences were associated with HLA alleles at 0.05 false discovery rate.

On this clone itself: Its antigen is unknown.

This PCR relied on a set of 60 Vbeta primers and 13 Jbeta primers. The assay was immunoSEQ multiplex PCR, and TCRdb's table has in-frame clones only and misses some. This sample yields 200,000 to 250,000 clones, of which around 80% are seen a single time; roughly 2.5% belongs to the top ten. The CDR3 totals 16 residues. Germline CDR1 reads SGHRS; CDR2 reads YFSETQ. The junction had 5 bases not matched to a gene; V was cut back by 4 bases and J by 0 bases. This chain links TRBV5-1 with TRBJ2-3; TRBD1 aligns across 10 bases. Sequencing was carried out using PBMCs. This clonotype was sampled from a woman aged 55-70 years in good health and CMV-seropositive. CDR3 sequence reads: CASSAGTGVSTDTQYF. DNA for the CDR3: TGCGCCAGCAGCGCGGGGACAGGGGTCAGCACAGATACGCAGTATTTT.